The subject of this entry is one T cell receptor beta chain. Libraries were prepared by immunoSEQ multiplex PCR; TCRdb keeps only in-frame clonotypes and omits some of them. Seen here are approximately 70,000 clones, 82% observed once, and the top ten hold roughly 0.4%. The CDR3 has 15 amino acids. Germline V gene sequence: CDR1 LGHNA, CDR2 YNFKEQ. Trimming left V 5 bases short and J 2 bases short, with 13 bases between. The sample is drawn from a study of OX40 agonist ivuxolimab in advanced cancers. The V and J genes are TRBV4-2 and TRBJ2-1, with D maybe TRBD1 (6 bases). Material: CD4+ or CD8+ T cells sorted from blood, obtained in a trial of the OX40 agonist ivuxolimab. This TCR came from an adult with an advanced solid tumor such as melanoma, head and neck, liver or kidney cancer. As DNA, the CDR3 is TGTGCCAGCAGCTTTCGGGACAAAGCCTACAATGAGCAGTTCTTC. Its translation: CASSFRDKAYNEQFF.